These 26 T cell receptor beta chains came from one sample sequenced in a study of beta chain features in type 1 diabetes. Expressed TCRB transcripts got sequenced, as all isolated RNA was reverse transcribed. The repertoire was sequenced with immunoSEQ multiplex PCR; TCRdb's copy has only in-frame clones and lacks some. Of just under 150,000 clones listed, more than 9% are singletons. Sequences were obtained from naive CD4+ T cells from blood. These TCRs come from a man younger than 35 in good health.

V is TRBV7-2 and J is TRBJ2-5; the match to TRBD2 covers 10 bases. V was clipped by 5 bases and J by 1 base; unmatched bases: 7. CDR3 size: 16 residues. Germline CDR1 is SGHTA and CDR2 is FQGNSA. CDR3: CASSPSPSGGQETQYF. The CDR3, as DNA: TGTGCCAGCAGCCCCTCGCCTAGCGGGGGCCAAGAGACCCAGTACTTC.

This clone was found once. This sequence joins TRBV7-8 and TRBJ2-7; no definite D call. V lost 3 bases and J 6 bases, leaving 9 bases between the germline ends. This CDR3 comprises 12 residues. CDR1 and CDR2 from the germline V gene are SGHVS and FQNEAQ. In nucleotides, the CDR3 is TGTGCCAGCAGCTTTGGGCTCGGCGAGCAGTACTTC. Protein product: CASSFGLGEQYF.

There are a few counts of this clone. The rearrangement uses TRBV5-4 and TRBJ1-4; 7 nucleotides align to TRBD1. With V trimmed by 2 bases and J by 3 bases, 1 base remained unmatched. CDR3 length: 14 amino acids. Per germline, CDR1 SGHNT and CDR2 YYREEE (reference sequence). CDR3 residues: CASSFQGANEKLFF. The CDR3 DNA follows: TGTGCCAGCAGCTTTCAGGGGGCTAATGAAAAACTGTTTTTT.

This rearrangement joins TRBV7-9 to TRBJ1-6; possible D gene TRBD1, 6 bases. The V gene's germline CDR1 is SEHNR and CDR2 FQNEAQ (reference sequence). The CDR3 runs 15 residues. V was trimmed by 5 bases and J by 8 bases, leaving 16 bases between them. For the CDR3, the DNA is TGTGCCAGCAGCCACCCCGGGACATTTCATTCACCCCTCCACTTT. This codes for CASSHPGTFHSPLHF.

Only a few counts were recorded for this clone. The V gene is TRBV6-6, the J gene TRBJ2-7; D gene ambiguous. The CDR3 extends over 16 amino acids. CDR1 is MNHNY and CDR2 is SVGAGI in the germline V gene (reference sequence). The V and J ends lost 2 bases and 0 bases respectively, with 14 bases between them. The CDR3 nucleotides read TGTGCCAGCAGTTACGCCGCTCAGGCCCACTCCTACGAGCAGTACTTC. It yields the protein CASSYAAQAHSYEQYF.

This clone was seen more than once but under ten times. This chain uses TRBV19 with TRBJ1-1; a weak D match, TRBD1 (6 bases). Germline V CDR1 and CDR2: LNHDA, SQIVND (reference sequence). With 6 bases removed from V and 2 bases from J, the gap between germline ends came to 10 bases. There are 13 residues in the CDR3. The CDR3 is CASRNRDNTEAFF. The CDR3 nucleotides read TGTGCCAGTAGGAACAGGGATAACACTGAAGCTTTCTTT.

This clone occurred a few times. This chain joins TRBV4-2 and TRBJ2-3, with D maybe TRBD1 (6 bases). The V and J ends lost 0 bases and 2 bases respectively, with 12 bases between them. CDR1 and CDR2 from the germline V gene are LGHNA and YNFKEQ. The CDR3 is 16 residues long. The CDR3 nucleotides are TGTGCCAGCAGCCAAGATGTGGGGGCCGACACAGATACGCAGTATTTT. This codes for CASSQDVGADTDTQYF.

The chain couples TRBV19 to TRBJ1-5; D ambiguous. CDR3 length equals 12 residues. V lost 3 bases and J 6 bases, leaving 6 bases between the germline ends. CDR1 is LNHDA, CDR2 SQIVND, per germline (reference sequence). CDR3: CASSILSQPQHF. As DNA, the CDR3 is TGTGCCAGTAGTATCCTTAGTCAGCCCCAGCATTTT.

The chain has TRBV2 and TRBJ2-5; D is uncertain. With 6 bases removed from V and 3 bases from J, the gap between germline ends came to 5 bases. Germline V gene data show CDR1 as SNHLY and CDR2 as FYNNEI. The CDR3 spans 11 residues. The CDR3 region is CASRAEETQYF. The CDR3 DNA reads TGTGCCAGCAGGGCAGAAGAGACCCAGTACTTC.

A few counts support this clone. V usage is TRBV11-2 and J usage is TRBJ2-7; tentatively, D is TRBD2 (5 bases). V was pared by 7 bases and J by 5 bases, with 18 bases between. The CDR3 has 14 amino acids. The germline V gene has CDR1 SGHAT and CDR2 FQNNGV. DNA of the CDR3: TGTGCCAGCACCCCAACGGGATTCAGCAACGAGCAGTACTTC. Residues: CASTPTGFSNEQYF.

CDR3 loop: CASSLQGQAANYGYTF. The CDR3, as DNA: TGTGCCAGCAGTTTACAAGGACAGGCCGCTAACTATGGCTACACCTTC. The chain has TRBV27 and TRBJ1-2; 7 bases line up with TRBD1. Trimming took 2 bases from V and 0 from J; bases not matched to a gene: 6. The CDR3 runs 16 residues. From germline, CDR1 is MNHEY and CDR2 SMNVEV (reference sequence).

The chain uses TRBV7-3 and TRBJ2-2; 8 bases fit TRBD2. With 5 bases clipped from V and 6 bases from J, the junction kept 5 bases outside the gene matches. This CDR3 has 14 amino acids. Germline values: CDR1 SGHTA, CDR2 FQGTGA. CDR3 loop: CASSALGGAGELFF. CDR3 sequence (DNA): TGTGCCAGCAGCGCCCTCGGGGGGGCCGGGGAGCTGTTTTTT.

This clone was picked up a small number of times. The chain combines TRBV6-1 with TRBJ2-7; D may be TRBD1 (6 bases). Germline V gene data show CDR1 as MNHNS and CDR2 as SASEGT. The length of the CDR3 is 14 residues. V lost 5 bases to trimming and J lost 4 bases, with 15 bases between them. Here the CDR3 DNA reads TGTGCCAGCAGTCTTCCCGGGACACTGTACGAGCAGTACTTC. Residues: CASSLPGTLYEQYF.

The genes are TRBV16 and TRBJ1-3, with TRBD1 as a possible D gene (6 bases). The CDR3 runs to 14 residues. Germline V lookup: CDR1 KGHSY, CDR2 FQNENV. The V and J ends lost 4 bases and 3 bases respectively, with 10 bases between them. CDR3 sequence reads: CASSPRGGGNTIYF. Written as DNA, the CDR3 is TGTGCCAGCAGCCCCAGAGGGGGTGGAAACACCATATATTTT.

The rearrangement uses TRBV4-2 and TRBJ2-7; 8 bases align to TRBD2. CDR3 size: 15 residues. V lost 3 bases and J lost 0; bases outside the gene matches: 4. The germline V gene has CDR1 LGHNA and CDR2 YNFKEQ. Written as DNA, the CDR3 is TGTGCCAGCAGCCAGCCGGGACTAGACTCCTACGAGCAGTACTTC. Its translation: CASSQPGLDSYEQYF.

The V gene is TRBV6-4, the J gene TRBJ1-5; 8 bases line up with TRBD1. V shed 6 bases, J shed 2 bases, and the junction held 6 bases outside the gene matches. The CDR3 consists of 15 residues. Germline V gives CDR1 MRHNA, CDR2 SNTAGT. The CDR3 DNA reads TGTGCCAGCAGCGAGACAGGGGAGGGCAATCAGCCCCAGCATTTT. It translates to CASSETGEGNQPQHF.

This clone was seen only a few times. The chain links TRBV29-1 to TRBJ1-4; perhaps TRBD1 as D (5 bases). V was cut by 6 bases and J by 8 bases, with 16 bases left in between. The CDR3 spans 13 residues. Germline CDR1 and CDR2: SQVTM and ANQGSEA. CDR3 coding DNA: TGCAGCGTCCTCAATCAGGGTGGGGAAAAACTGTTTTTT. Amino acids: CSVLNQGGEKLFF.

CDR3 protein: CASSLGLNNQPQHF. The CDR3, as DNA: TGTGCCAGCAGCCTCGGACTGAACAATCAGCCCCAGCATTTT. The chain has TRBV7-2 and TRBJ1-5; D gene ambiguous. With 5 bases removed from V and 3 bases from J, the gap between germline ends came to 11 bases. The CDR3 is 14 residues long. Germline V gives CDR1 SGHTA, CDR2 FQGNSA. Variable domain in full (rest from reference TRBV7-2 and TRBJ1-5): GAGVSQSPSNKVTEKGKDVELRCDPISGHTALYWYRQSLGQGLEFLIYFQGNSAPDKSGLPSDRFSAERTGGSVSTLTIQRTQQEDSAVYLCASSLGLNNQPQHFGDGTRLSIL.

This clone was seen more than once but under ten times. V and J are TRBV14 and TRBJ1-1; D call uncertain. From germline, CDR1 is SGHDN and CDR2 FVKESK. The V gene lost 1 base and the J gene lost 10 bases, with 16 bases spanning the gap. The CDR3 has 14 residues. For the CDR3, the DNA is TGTGCCAGCAGCCAAGTGCGGGCACCTGGATCAGCTTTCTTT. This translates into CASSQVRAPGSAFF.

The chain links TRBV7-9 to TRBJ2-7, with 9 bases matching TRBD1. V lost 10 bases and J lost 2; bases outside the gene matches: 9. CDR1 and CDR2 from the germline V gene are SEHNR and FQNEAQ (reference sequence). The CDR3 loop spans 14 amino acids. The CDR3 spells CATHGQGMTYEQYF. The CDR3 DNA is TGTGCCACCCATGGACAGGGGATGACCTACGAGCAGTACTTC.

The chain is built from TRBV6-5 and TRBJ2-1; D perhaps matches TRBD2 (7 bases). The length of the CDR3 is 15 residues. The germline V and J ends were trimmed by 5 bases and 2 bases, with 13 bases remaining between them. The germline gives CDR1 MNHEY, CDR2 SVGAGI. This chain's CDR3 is CASSKGGGTYNEQFF. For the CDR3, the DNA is TGTGCCAGCAGTAAAGGGGGGGGGACCTACAATGAGCAGTTCTTC.

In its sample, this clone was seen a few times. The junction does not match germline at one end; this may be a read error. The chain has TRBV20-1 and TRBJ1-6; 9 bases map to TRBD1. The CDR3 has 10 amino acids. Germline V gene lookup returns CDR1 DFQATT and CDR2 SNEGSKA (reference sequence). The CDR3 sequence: CSARWDRAYF. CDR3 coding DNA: TGCAGTGCTAGGTGGGACAGGGCGTACTTT.

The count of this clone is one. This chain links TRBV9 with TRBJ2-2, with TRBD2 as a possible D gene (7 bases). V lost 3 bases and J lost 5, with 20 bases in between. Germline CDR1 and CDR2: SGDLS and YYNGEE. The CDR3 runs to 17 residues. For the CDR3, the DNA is TGTGCCAGCAGCGAAAGGGGTCGGGGGGCAGGAACCGGGGAGCTGTTTTTT. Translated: CASSERGRGAGTGELFF.

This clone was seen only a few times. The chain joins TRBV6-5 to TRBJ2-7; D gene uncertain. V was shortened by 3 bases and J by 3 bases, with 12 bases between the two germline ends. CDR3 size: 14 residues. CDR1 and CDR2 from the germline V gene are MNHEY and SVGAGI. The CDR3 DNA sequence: TGTGCCAGCAGTTATCCGGGTCGTGGCTACGAGCAGTACTTC. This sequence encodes CASSYPGRGYEQYF.

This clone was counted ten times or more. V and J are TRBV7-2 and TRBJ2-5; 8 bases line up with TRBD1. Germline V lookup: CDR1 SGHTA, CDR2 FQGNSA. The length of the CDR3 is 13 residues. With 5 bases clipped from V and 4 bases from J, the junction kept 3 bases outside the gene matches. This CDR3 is CASSTDRGETQYF. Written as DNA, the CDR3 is TGTGCCAGCAGCACAGACAGGGGAGAGACCCAGTACTTC.

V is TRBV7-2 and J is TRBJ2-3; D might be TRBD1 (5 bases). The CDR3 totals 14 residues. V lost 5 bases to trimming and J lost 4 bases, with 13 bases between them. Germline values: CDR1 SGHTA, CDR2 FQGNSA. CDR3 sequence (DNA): TGTGCCAGCAGCGGGGAATGGGGCTCAGATACGCAGTATTTT. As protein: CASSGEWGSDTQYF.